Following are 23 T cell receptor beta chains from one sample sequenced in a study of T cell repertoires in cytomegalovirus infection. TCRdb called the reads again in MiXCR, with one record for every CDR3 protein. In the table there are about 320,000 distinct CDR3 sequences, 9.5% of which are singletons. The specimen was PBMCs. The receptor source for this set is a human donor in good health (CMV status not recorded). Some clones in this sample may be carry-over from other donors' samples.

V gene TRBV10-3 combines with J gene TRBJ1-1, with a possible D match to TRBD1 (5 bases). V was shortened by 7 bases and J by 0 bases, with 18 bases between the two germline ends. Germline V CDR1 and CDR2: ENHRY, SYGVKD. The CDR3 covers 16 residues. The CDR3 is CAIKDGGERLNTEAFF. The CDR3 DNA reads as TGTGCCATCAAAGACGGGGGAGAACGGCTGAACACTGAAGCTTTCTTT.

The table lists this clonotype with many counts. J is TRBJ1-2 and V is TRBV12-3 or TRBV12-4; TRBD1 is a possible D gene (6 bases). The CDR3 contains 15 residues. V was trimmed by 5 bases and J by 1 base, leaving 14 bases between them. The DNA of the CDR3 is TGTGCCAGCAGTGCCCAGGGGCTACTTAACTATGGCTACACCTTC. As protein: CASSAQGLLNYGYTF.

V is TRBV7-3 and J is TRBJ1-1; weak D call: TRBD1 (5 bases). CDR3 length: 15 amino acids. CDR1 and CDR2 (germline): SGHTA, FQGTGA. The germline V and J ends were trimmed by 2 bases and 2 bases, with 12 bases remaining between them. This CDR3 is CASSLSRTGNTEAFF. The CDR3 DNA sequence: TGTGCCAGCAGCTTATCCCGTACAGGCAACACTGAAGCTTTCTTT.

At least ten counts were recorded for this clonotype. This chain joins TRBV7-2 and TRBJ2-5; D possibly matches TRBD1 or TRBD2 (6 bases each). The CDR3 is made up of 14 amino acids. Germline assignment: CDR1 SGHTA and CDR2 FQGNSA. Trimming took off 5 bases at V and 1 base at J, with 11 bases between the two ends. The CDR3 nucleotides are TGTGCCAGCAGCGCCGGGGGCGTCCAAGAGACCCAGTACTTC. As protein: CASSAGGVQETQYF. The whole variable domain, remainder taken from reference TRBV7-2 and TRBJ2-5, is GAGVSQSPSNKVTEKGKDVELRCDPISGHTALYWYRQSLGQGLEFLIYFQGNSAPDKSGLPSDRFSAERTGGSVSTLTIQRTQQEDSAVYLCASSAGGVQETQYFGPGTRLLVL.

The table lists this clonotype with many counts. The CDR3 coding sequence is TGTGCCAGCAGCTTTGATAGTTTGAGCCAGGGAGGCACTGAAGCTTTCTTT. This sequence encodes CASSFDSLSQGGTEAFF. The V and J genes are TRBV7-9 and TRBJ1-1, with D possibly being TRBD1 (5 bases). This CDR3 has 17 amino acids. Trimming left V 3 bases short and J 4 bases short, with 21 bases between. Germline loops: CDR1 SEHNR, CDR2 FQNEAQ (reference sequence).

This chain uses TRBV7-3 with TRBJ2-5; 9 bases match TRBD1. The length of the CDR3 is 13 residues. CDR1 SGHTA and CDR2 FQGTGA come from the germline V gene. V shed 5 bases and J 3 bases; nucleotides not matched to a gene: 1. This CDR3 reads CASSRQGEETQYF. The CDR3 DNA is TGTGCCAGCAGCCGACAGGGGGAAGAGACCCAGTACTTC. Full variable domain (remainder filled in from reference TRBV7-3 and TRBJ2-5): GAGVSQTPSNKVTEKGKYVELRCDPISGHTALYWYRQSLGQGPEFLIYFQGTGAADDSGLPNDRFFAVRPEGSVSTLKIQRTERGDSAVYLCASSRQGEETQYFGPGTRLLVL.

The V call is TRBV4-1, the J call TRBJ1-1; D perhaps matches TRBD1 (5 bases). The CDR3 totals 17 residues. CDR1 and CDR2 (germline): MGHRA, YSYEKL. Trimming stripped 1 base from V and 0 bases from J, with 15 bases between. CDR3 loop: CASSQAGWGGMNTEAFF. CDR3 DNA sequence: TGCGCCAGCAGCCAAGCGGGGTGGGGGGGAATGAACACTGAAGCTTTCTTT.

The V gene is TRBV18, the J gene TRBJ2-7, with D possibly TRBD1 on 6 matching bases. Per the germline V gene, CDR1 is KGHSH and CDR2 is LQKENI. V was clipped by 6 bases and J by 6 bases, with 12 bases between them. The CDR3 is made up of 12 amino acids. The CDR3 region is CASSPNRVEQYF. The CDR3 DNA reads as TGTGCCAGCTCTCCAAACAGGGTCGAGCAGTACTTC.

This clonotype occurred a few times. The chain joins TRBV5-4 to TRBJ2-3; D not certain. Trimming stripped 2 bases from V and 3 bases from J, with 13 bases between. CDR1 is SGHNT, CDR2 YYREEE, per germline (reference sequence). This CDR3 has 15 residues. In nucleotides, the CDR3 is TGTGCCAGCAGCTTCTCGGCAGCGAATACAGATACGCAGTATTTT. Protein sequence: CASSFSAANTDTQYF.

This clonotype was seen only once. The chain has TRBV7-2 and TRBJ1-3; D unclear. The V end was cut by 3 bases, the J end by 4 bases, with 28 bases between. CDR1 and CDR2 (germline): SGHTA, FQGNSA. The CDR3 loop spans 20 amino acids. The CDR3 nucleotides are TGTGCCAGCAGCTTTCCCCGAACCGGGATAGCAGCCACTAGCGGAAACACCATATATTTT. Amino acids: CASSFPRTGIAATSGNTIYF.

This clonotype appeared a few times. The DNA of the CDR3 is TGTGCCAGCAGTTTAAATTTCGGCCCGGGGGAGAGAACCTACGAGCAGTACTTC. It encodes CASSLNFGPGERTYEQYF. This rearrangement joins TRBV28 to TRBJ2-7, with a tentative D call TRBD2 (6 bases). Germline V gene sequence: CDR1 MDHEN, CDR2 SYDVKM. V lost 2 bases to trimming and J lost 2 bases, with 22 bases between them. The CDR3 is 18 residues long.

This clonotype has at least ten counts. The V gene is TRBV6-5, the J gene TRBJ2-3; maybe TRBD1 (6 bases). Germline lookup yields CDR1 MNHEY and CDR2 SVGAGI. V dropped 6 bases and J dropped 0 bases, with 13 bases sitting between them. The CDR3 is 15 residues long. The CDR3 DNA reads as TGTGCCAGCAGCTTCCGGGACATAAGCACAGATACGCAGTATTTT. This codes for CASSFRDISTDTQYF.

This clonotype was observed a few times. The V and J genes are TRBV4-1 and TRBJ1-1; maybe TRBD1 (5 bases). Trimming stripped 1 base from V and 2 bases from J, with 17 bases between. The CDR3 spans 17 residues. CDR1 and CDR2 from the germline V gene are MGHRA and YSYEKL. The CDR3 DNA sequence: TGCGCCAGCAGCCAAGGGCCTCCCAGGGTCCTTAACACTGAAGCTTTCTTT. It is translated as CASSQGPPRVLNTEAFF.

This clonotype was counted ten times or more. Written as DNA, the CDR3 is TGTGCCAGCAGCCCGAGGGTGTGGAGCAGGGGCACAGATACGCAGTATTTT. It encodes CASSPRVWSRGTDTQYF. V usage is TRBV7-2 and J usage is TRBJ2-3; either TRBD1 or TRBD2 may fit D (5 bases each). The germline V gene has CDR1 SGHTA and CDR2 FQGNSA. The CDR3 consists of 17 residues. The germline V and J ends were trimmed by 5 bases and 1 base, with 19 bases remaining between them.

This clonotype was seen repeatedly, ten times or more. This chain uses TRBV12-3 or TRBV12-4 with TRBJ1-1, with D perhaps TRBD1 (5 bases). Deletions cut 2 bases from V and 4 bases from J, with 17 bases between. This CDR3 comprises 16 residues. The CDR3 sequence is CASSLLVGPGGTEAFF. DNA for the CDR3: TGTGCCAGCAGTTTATTGGTGGGGCCTGGGGGCACTGAAGCTTTCTTT.

The CDR3 nucleotides are TGTGCCACCAGCCGGGACCTCCCTCCCTACGAGCAGTACTTC. Its protein product is CATSRDLPPYEQYF. The rearrangement links TRBV24-1 to TRBJ2-7; D possibly uses TRBD1 or TRBD2 (5 bases each). The CDR3 loop spans 14 amino acids. CDR1 is KGHDR, CDR2 SFDVKD, per germline. Deletions cut 7 bases from V and 2 bases from J, with 14 bases between.

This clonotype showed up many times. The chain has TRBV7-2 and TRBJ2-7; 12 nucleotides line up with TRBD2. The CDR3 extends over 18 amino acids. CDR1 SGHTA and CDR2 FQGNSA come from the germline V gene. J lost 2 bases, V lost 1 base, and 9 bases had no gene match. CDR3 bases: TGTGCCAGCAGCTTAGAGAGAGTGGGACTAGCGGGCCCCTACGAGCAGTACTTC. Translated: CASSLERVGLAGPYEQYF.

The CDR3 loop reads CASSPRGANVLTF. CDR3 bases: TGCGCCAGCAGCCCTCGAGGGGCCAACGTCCTGACTTTC. The V and J genes are TRBV4-3 and TRBJ2-6, with unresolved D. V dropped 4 bases and J dropped 4 bases, with 5 bases sitting between them. Germline V gene sequence: CDR1 LGHNA, CDR2 YSLEER. This CDR3 is built from 13 residues.

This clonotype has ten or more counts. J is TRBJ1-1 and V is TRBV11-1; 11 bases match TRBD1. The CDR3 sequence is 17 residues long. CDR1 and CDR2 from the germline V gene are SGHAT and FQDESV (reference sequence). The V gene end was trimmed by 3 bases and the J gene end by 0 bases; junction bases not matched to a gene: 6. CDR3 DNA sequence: TGTGCCAGCAGCTTCGGATGGGACAGGGGGATGAACACTGAAGCTTTCTTT. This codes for CASSFGWDRGMNTEAFF.

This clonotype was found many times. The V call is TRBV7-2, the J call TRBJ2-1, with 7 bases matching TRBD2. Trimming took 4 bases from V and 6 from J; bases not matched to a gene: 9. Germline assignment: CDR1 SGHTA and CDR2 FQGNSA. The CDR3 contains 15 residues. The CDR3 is CASSSAQRGLNEQFF. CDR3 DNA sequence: TGTGCCAGCAGCTCGGCTCAGCGGGGCCTCAATGAGCAGTTCTTC. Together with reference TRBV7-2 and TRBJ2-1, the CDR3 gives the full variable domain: GAGVSQSPSNKVTEKGKDVELRCDPISGHTALYWYRQSLGQGLEFLIYFQGNSAPDKSGLPSDRFSAERTGGSVSTLTIQRTQQEDSAVYLCASSSAQRGLNEQFFGPGTRLTVL.

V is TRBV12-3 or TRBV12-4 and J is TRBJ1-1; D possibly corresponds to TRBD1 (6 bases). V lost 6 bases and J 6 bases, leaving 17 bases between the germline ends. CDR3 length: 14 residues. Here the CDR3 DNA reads TGTGCCAGCAGCCCCATCTCTACAGGGCCTGAAGCTTTCTTT. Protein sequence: CASSPISTGPEAFF.

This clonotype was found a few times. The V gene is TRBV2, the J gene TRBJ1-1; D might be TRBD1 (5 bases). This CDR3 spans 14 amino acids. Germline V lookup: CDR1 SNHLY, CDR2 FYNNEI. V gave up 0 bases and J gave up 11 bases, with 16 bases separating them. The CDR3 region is CASSEAGEGQKAFF. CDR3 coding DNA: TGTGCCAGCAGTGAAGCAGGGGAAGGGCAGAAGGCTTTCTTT.

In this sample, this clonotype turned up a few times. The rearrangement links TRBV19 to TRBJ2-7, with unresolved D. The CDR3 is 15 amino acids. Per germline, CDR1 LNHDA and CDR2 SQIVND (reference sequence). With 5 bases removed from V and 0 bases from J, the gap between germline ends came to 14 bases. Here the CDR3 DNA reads TGTGCCAGTAGTTTAACACCTGGACCCTCCTACGAGCAGTACTTC. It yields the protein CASSLTPGPSYEQYF.